This entry describes one T cell receptor (beta chain). This entry comes from a study of blood T cell repertoires in COVID-19. This CDR3 has 15 amino acids. Looked up from germline, CDR1 is SGHRS and CDR2 is YFSETQ. The V gene lost 7 bases and the J gene lost 5 bases, with 19 bases spanning the gap. Sequenced by immunoSEQ multiplex PCR; TCRdb stores in-frame clones only, minus some. The profile shows fewer than 200,000 clones, around 84% of them singletons. The source of this sequence is a woman aged 55-69 years with COVID-19, enrolled during active disease. This chain links TRBV5-1 with TRBJ2-1; tentatively, D is TRBD2 (6 bases). Sequenced input: peripheral blood. The CDR3 sequence is CASQLIREPHNEQFF. In DNA form, the CDR3 reads TGCGCCAGCCAGCTTATCCGGGAGCCCCACAATGAGCAGTTCTTC.